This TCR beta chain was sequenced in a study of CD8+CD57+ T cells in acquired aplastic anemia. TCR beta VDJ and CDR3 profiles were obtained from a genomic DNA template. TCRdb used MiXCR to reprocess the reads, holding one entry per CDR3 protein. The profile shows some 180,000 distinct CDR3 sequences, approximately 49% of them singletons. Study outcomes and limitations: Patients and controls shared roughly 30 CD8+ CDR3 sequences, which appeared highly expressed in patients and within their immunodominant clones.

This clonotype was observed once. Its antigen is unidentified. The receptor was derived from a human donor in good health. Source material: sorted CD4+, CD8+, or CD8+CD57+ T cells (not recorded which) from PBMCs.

The CDR3 nucleotides are TGTGCCAGCAGTACCGGGACAGGGTTCTACGAGCAGTACTTC. The encoded protein is CASSTGTGFYEQYF. This chain connects TRBV6-1 to TRBJ2-7, with 9 nucleotides matching TRBD1. Germline loops: CDR1 MNHNS, CDR2 SASEGT. V was pared by 5 bases and J by 3 bases, with 5 bases of the junction left unmatched. CDR3 length equals 14 residues.